This entry concerns a single T cell receptor beta chain. The antigen is not known. MiXCR, run by TCRdb on the reads, gives a single entry per CDR3 protein. The sample lists about 920,000 distinct CDR3 sequences, 31% occurring once. This sample is part of a study of T cell repertoires in cytomegalovirus infection. Overall study context: Recently identified HLA-C-restricted CMV epitopes were used, and well-studied HLA-B-restricted CMV epitopes were used as well. Both a matching HLA type and CMV infection were indicated by public TCR beta signatures.

Study-wide findings and caveats: Ex vivo, HLA-C-restricted CMV-specific TCR beta clonotypes prevailed over the rest of the response. The cumulative frequency of public TCR beta families distinguished individuals who carried CMV together with the relevant HLA.

The CDR3 runs to 14 residues. Trimming removed 3 bases at V and 5 bases at J, with 11 bases between. Germline CDR1 reads MGHRA; CDR2 reads YSYEKL. The starting material was cultured CD8+ T cells from PBMCs, obtained from culture after CMV antigen stimulation. The receptor comes from a human donor in good health (CMV status not recorded). Some clones in this sample may be carry-over from other donors' samples. The rearrangement links TRBV4-1 to TRBJ1-5, with D maybe TRBD1 (5 bases). CDR3 loop: CASSHRQLDQPQHF. In DNA, the CDR3 is TGCGCCAGCAGCCACAGACAGTTGGATCAGCCCCAGCATTTT.